The 18 T cell receptor beta chains in this list originate from one sample, sequenced in a study of blood T cell repertoires in COVID-19. The table came from immunoSEQ multiplex PCR; TCRdb's copy has only in-frame clones and leaves some out. The sample carries under 150,000 clones, 80% to 90% recorded once. The material sequenced was PBMCs or T cells enriched from blood (not recorded which). Receptors originate from a woman aged 45-65 years who had recovered from COVID-19.

This clone came up once. V usage is TRBV9 and J usage is TRBJ2-7; 9 nucleotides agree with TRBD1. Looked up from germline, CDR1 is SGDLS and CDR2 is YYNGEE. The CDR3 runs 15 residues. With V trimmed by 4 bases and J by 6 bases, 11 bases remained unmatched. The chain's CDR3 is CASSPRQGGTSEQYF. The DNA of the CDR3 is TGTGCCAGCAGCCCTCGACAGGGGGGGACTTCCGAGCAGTACTTC. The whole variable domain, filled in from reference TRBV9 and TRBJ2-7, reads DSGVTQTPKHLITATGQRVTLRCSPRSGDLSVYWYQQSLDQGLQFLIQYYNGEERAKGNILERFSAQQFPDLHSELNLSSLELGDSALYFCASSPRQGGTSEQYFGPGTRLTVT.

The CDR3 DNA follows: TGTGCCAGCAGTCTCCAAACTCCAGGAGGTAGCACTGAAGCTTTCTTT. This sequence encodes CASSLQTPGGSTEAFF. The chain uses TRBV27 and TRBJ1-1; D is ambiguous. Trimming stripped 5 bases from V and 4 bases from J, with 20 bases between. The CDR3 extends over 16 amino acids. CDR1 MNHEY and CDR2 SMNVEV come from the germline V gene (reference sequence).

This sequence joins TRBV27 and TRBJ1-2; 9 bases are a match to TRBD1. CDR3 size: 14 residues. Germline loops: CDR1 MNHEY, CDR2 SMNVEV (reference sequence). With V trimmed by 5 bases and J by 5 bases, 6 bases remained unmatched. CDR3 residues: CASSRAGTGYGYTF. CDR3 in DNA: TGTGCCAGCAGTCGCGCCGGGACAGGGTATGGCTACACCTTC.

The rearrangement joins TRBV7-9 to TRBJ2-5; maybe TRBD1 (5 bases). Germline lookup yields CDR1 SEHNR and CDR2 FQNEAQ (reference sequence). The CDR3 is made up of 16 amino acids. Trimming cost V 5 bases and J 3 bases, with 19 bases left between them. CDR3: CASSPPAGPEKETQYF. In nucleotides, the CDR3 is TGTGCCAGCAGCCCCCCCGCAGGGCCTGAAAAAGAGACCCAGTACTTC.

The rearrangement uses TRBV7-9 and TRBJ1-4; D might be TRBD1 (5 bases). V shed 2 bases and J shed 8 bases, with 21 bases lying between them. CDR1 is SEHNR and CDR2 is FQNEAQ in the germline V gene (reference sequence). The length of the CDR3 is 17 residues. The CDR3 bases are TGTGCCAGCAGCTTAAGGGGCCTTGACCTTACTGGGGAAAAACTGTTTTTT. This codes for CASSLRGLDLTGEKLFF.

CDR3 in DNA: TGTGCCAGCAGCCCTTCTCCGGGACAGGGGGGTCGGGATACGCAGTATTTT. Residues: CASSPSPGQGGRDTQYF. V and J are TRBV9 and TRBJ2-3; 11 bases map to TRBD1. With V trimmed by 4 bases and J by 6 bases, 13 bases remained unmatched. CDR3 length equals 17 residues. Germline V CDR1 and CDR2: SGDLS, YYNGEE.

This clone was seen just once. The chain employs TRBV4-1 and TRBJ1-1, with D perhaps matching TRBD1 (5 bases). The CDR3 has 14 amino acids. CDR1 and CDR2 from the germline V gene are MGHRA and YSYEKL. Trimming pared 0 bases from V and 11 bases from J, leaving 16 bases between. The CDR3 sequence: CASSQEGQGRMAFF. CDR3 in DNA: TGCGCCAGCAGCCAAGAGGGTCAGGGTCGGATGGCTTTCTTT.

The V call is TRBV5-1, the J call TRBJ1-1, with D perhaps TRBD1 (5 bases). V dropped 0 bases and J dropped 0 bases, with 9 bases sitting between them. The CDR3 has 15 amino acids. CDR1 and CDR2 (germline): SGHRS, YFSETQ. The DNA of the CDR3 is TGCGCCAGCAGCTTGGGACAGATAATGAACACTGAAGCTTTCTTT. Translating gives CASSLGQIMNTEAFF.

The chain uses TRBV24-1 and TRBJ1-5, with D perhaps matching TRBD1 (6 bases). CDR1 is KGHDR, CDR2 SFDVKD, per germline. The CDR3 spans 14 residues. V was pared by 6 bases and J by 0 bases, with 8 bases between. CDR3 nucleotides: TGTGCCACCAGTACAGGGTATAGCAATCAGCCCCAGCATTTT. Protein product: CATSTGYSNQPQHF.

This clone was found once. The chain uses TRBV7-9 and TRBJ1-5, with 11 bases aligning to TRBD1. Per germline, CDR1 SEHNR and CDR2 FQNEAQ (reference sequence). The V and J ends lost 5 bases and 2 bases, in that order; junction bases with no gene match: 8. The CDR3 has 17 residues. DNA for the CDR3: TGTGCCAGCAGCCCAAGCCGGGACAGGGGGGGCAATCAGCCCCAGCATTTT. Encoded protein: CASSPSRDRGGNQPQHF.

This rearrangement joins TRBV19 to TRBJ2-3; 8 nucleotides match TRBD1. V lost 9 bases, J lost 4 bases, and 9 bases stayed unmatched. This CDR3 region has 14 residues. From germline, CDR1 is LNHDA and CDR2 SQIVND (reference sequence). CDR3 loop: CASGGTGLPDTQYF. In nucleotides, the CDR3 is TGTGCCAGCGGAGGGACAGGTCTGCCAGATACGCAGTATTTT.

The rearrangement uses TRBV4-1 and TRBJ1-2, with D maybe TRBD1 (6 bases). The V gene lost 5 bases and the J gene lost 2 bases, with 9 bases spanning the gap. Germline V CDR1 and CDR2: MGHRA, YSYEKL. This CDR3 region has 13 residues. The CDR3 DNA sequence: TGCGCCAGCAGCGGGCAGGGGAACTATGGCTACACCTTC. This encodes CASSGQGNYGYTF.

This clone has just a few counts. This chain joins TRBV18 and TRBJ2-6; no definite D call. Germline loops: CDR1 KGHSH, CDR2 LQKENI. The CDR3 is made up of 16 amino acids. V lost 1 base and J lost 0, with 7 bases in between. CDR3 sequence: CASSPREFSGANVLTF. In DNA, the CDR3 is TGTGCCAGCTCACCACGAGAATTCTCTGGGGCCAACGTCCTGACTTTC. Full variable domain (missing parts from reference TRBV18 and TRBJ2-6): NAGVMQNPRHLVRRRGQEARLRCSPMKGHSHVYWYRQLPEEGLKFMVYLQKENIIDESGMPKERFSAEFPKEGPSILRIQQVVRGDSAAYFCASSPREFSGANVLTFGAGSRLTVL.

This rearrangement joins TRBV7-2 to TRBJ1-3; TRBD1 matches 7 bases. The V and J ends lost 4 bases and 3 bases, in that order; junction bases with no gene match: 6. The CDR3 extends over 15 amino acids. Germline CDR1 is SGHTA and CDR2 is FQGNSA. The CDR3 loop is CASSSRQGVGNTIYF. The CDR3 nucleotides read TGTGCCAGCAGCTCGAGGCAGGGGGTTGGAAACACCATATATTTT.

The gene calls are TRBV9 and TRBJ2-7; 9 bases are shared with TRBD1. V was pared by 3 bases and J by 3 bases, with 4 bases of the junction left unmatched. CDR1 SGDLS and CDR2 YYNGEE come from the germline V gene. The CDR3 is 14 amino acids. The CDR3 nucleotides are TGTGCCAGCAGCGGAGGGACAGGGCTCTACGAGCAGTACTTC. Residues: CASSGGTGLYEQYF.

Of note for this clone: Its ends do not fully match the called genes, so a read error is possible. The chain carries TRBV3-1 (or the pseudogene TRBV3-2) and TRBJ1-1; no definite D call. Germline CDR1 is LGHDT and CDR2 is YNNKEL (reference sequence). CDR3 size: 12 residues. CDR3 DNA: TGTGCCAGCAGCCAATTGCACACCGAAGCTTTCTTT. Protein product: CASSQLHTEAFF.

The genes are TRBV6-5 and TRBJ1-5; D call uncertain. The germline V and J ends were trimmed by 7 bases and 4 bases, with 11 bases remaining between them. The CDR3 length is 13 residues. Germline V gene data show CDR1 as MNHEY and CDR2 as SVGAGI. The CDR3 bases are TGTGCCAGCACCCATGGGGAGAATCAGCCCCAGCATTTT. This translates into CASTHGENQPQHF.

This clone was observed a few times. The chain has TRBV3-1 (or the pseudogene TRBV3-2) and TRBJ2-3, with 8 bases fitting TRBD2. Germline CDR1 and CDR2: LGHDT and YNNKEL (reference sequence). Germline trimming cut 5 bases from V and 2 bases from J; bases unmatched to any gene: 9. This CDR3 has 16 residues. CDR3 amino acids: CASSSGRRGDTDTQYF. CDR3 nucleotides: TGTGCCAGCAGCTCTGGGCGGCGGGGGGACACAGATACGCAGTATTTT.